This T cell receptor beta chain was documented in a study of memory CD4+ T cells and cytomegalovirus serostatus. Across the study: This sample comes from healthy Belgian adults, 9 CMV seropositive, approximately 25 seronegative.

The protocol was immunoSEQ multiplex PCR, while the TCRdb copy is restricted to in-frame clones and leaves out a portion. This table has approximately 41,000 clones, about 82% appearing once. Worth noting for this clone: Its antigen is currently unknown.

Notes on the study in general: CD4+ memory repertoires contained about two fifths of the roughly 160 reported CMV TCRbeta sequences.

Single viable CD3+CD4+CD8-CD45RO+ cells were sorted as the memory CD4+ T cells. Serostatus was set by detecting CMV pp150, pp28, p38, p52 IgG. In germline, CDR1 is LNHNV, CDR2 YYDKDF (reference sequence). The CDR3 totals 17 residues. The V gene end was trimmed by 0 bases and the J gene end by 6 bases; junction bases not matched to a gene: 13. This TCR derives from an adult in good health and CMV-seronegative. This chain connects TRBV15 to TRBJ2-7, with 8 bases that match TRBD1. The source material was memory CD4+ T cells from blood. CDR3 in DNA: TGTGCCACCAGCAGAGATCAGGGGGCCTACCTGGGGGGCGAGCAGTACTTC. This sequence encodes CATSRDQGAYLGGEQYF.